The 26 T cell receptor beta chains in this list originate from one sample, sequenced in a study of Tregs in tolerant kidney transplant recipients. TCRdb keeps only in-frame clones here, not all; method: immunoSEQ multiplex PCR. The sample carries around 50,000 clones, more than 70% recorded once. Sample: CD4+ T cells from blood. The origin of the receptors is a human donor in good health.

The CDR3 bases are TGCGCCAGCAGCTTGGCCGGACAGGGCACTGAAGCTTTCTTT. Its translation: CASSLAGQGTEAFF. The chain is built from TRBV5-1 and TRBJ1-1, with TRBD1 matching 8 bases. From germline, CDR1 is SGHRS and CDR2 YFSETQ. J gave up 4 bases and V 0 bases, and 2 bases lay outside the gene matches. This CDR3 spans 14 amino acids.

V gene TRBV7-8 combines with J gene TRBJ2-7; 10 bases are shared with TRBD1. V was pared by 5 bases and J by 7 bases, with 5 bases of the junction left unmatched. Germline assignment: CDR1 SGHVS and CDR2 FQNEAQ. The CDR3 is made up of 13 amino acids. The CDR3 region is CASSTGQGWEQYF. The CDR3 nucleotides read TGTGCCAGCAGCACGGGACAGGGGTGGGAGCAGTACTTC.

The chain carries TRBV4-1 and TRBJ1-4; D is uncertain. CDR3 length: 15 amino acids. The V gene lost 1 base and the J gene lost 4 bases, with 10 bases spanning the gap. Germline-derived CDR1 and CDR2 are MGHRA and YSYEKL. The CDR3 DNA sequence: TGCGCCAGCAGCCAAGGTCGGACGCTTAATGAAAAACTGTTTTTT. It translates to CASSQGRTLNEKLFF.

J is TRBJ2-2 and V is TRBV6-1; no clear D. V gave up 4 bases and J gave up 6 bases, with 6 bases separating them. This CDR3 spans 12 amino acids. Germline CDR1 MNHNS, CDR2 SASEGT. In DNA form, the CDR3 reads TGTGCCAGCAGTGTCCCAGCCGGGGAGCTGTTTTTT. Protein sequence: CASSVPAGELFF.

This clone has just one count. The chain couples TRBV5-3 to TRBJ2-1, with D possibly being TRBD1 (5 bases). TRBV5-3 is designated an ORF whose function remains uncertain. This CDR3 comprises 12 residues. V was pared by 0 bases and J by 15 bases, with 13 bases between. The CDR3 DNA sequence: TGTGCCAGAAGCTTGGCTAAGGGGAAAGTGTTCTTC. Translated, it gives CARSLAKGKVFF.

Written as DNA, the CDR3 is TGTGCCAGCAGCTTACAGGGGGCGAATCGTCAGCCCCAGCATTTT. Amino acids: CASSLQGANRQPQHF. The chain couples TRBV5-8 to TRBJ1-5, with 9 bases matching TRBD1. Trimming cost V 2 bases and J 6 bases; bases outside gene matches: 6. The CDR3 is 15 amino acids. CDR1 is SGHTS and CDR2 is YDEGEE in the germline V gene. Full variable domain (remainder filled in from reference TRBV5-8 and TRBJ1-5): EAGVTQSPTHLIKTRGQQATLRCSPISGHTSVYWYQQALGLGLQFLLWYDEGEERNRGNFPPRFSGRQFPNYSSELNVNALELEDSALYLCASSLQGANRQPQHFGDGTRLSIL.

The chain combines TRBV7-2 with TRBJ2-6; the D gene is possibly TRBD2 (5 bases). CDR3 length: 16 amino acids. Per germline, CDR1 SGHTA and CDR2 FQGNSA. Deletions cut 7 bases from V and 2 bases from J, with 15 bases between. CDR3 region: CASTKTRAPGANVLTF. In nucleotides, the CDR3 is TGTGCCAGCACCAAAACTAGAGCTCCTGGGGCCAACGTCCTGACTTTC.

V and J are TRBV7-3 and TRBJ1-1; D unclear. Germline V gives CDR1 SGHTA, CDR2 FQGTGA. V dropped 3 bases and J dropped 4 bases, with 9 bases sitting between them. CDR3 length equals 13 residues. CDR3 DNA sequence: TGTGCCAGCAGCTTTGGGCTTGGCACTGAAGCTTTCTTT. Residues: CASSFGLGTEAFF.

The chain recombines TRBV21-1 with TRBJ2-7; the table's D call of TRBD2 was not tested on the DNA. TRBV21-1 is given as a pseudogene. There are 15 residues in the CDR3. The CDR3 region has the DNA TGTGCCAGCAGCGACAAGCGGGGAACGGTTTACGAGCAGTACTTC. Translation: CASSDKRGTVYEQYF.

This clone was observed once. The CDR3 loop reads CASSLQGAGEQYF. CDR3 coding DNA: TGTGCCAGCAGCTTACAGGGGGCAGGAGAGCAGTACTTC. The rearrangement links TRBV9 to TRBJ2-7; 9 nucleotides match TRBD1. Looked up from germline, CDR1 is SGDLS and CDR2 is YYNGEE. CDR3 length equals 13 residues. V dropped 4 bases and J dropped 7; count of bases not matched to a gene: 6.

The chain is built from TRBV7-3 and TRBJ2-3; D remains unclear. Germline CDR1 SGHTA, CDR2 FQGTGA. V was pared by 5 bases and J by 6 bases, with 9 bases between. CDR3 length: 12 residues. Here the CDR3 DNA reads TGTGCCAGCAGCCATGGGTCCGATACGCAGTATTTT. Translating gives CASSHGSDTQYF.

V usage is TRBV7-9 and J usage is TRBJ1-2, with D perhaps matching TRBD1 (5 bases). The CDR3 is made up of 14 amino acids. Trimming removed 5 bases from V and 5 bases from J, with 15 bases in between. The germline gives CDR1 SEHNR, CDR2 FQNEAQ (reference sequence). The CDR3 is CASSPGGKGYGYTF. The DNA for the CDR3 is TGTGCCAGCAGCCCGGGAGGCAAGGGGTATGGCTACACCTTC. Based on the CDR3 plus reference TRBV7-9 and TRBJ1-2, the full variable domain is DTGVSQNPRHKITKRGQNVTFRCDPISEHNRLYWYRQTLGQGPEFLTYFQNEAQLEKSRLLSDRFSAERPKGSFSTLEIQRTEQGDSAMYLCASSPGGKGYGYTFGSGTRLTVV.

The rearrangement joins TRBV10-3 to TRBJ1-6; no definite D call. This CDR3 is built from 18 residues. In germline, CDR1 is ENHRY, CDR2 SYGVKD. V lost 4 bases and J 0 bases, leaving 16 bases between the germline ends. This CDR3 reads CAISAGSGLSSYNSPLHF. The CDR3 DNA sequence: TGTGCCATCAGTGCTGGGTCCGGGTTGAGCTCCTATAATTCACCCCTCCACTTT.

The rearrangement links TRBV5-4 to TRBJ2-1; either TRBD1 or TRBD2 may fit D (5 bases each). V lost 6 bases and J lost 10, with 26 bases in between. Germline CDR1 is SGHNT and CDR2 is YYREEE (reference sequence). The CDR3 loop spans 16 amino acids. CDR3 bases: TGTGCCAGCACCCACCGAGGGGCCCCGGGAATAGCGGAGCAGTTCTTC. It yields the protein CASTHRGAPGIAEQFF. Full variable domain (rest looked up from reference TRBV5-4 and TRBJ2-1): ETGVTQSPTHLIKTRGQQVTLRCSSQSGHNTVSWYQQALGQGPQFIFQYYREEENGRGNFPPRFSGLQFPNYSSELNVNALELDDSALYLCASTHRGAPGIAEQFFGPGTRLTVL.

This clone appeared once. The rearrangement joins TRBV19 to TRBJ1-4; a weak D match, TRBD1 (5 bases). CDR1 LNHDA and CDR2 SQIVND come from the germline V gene (reference sequence). Deletions cut 3 bases from V and 8 bases from J, with 16 bases between. The CDR3 loop spans 15 amino acids. The CDR3 loop is CASSMSGALREKLFF. The CDR3 DNA reads as TGTGCCAGTAGTATGAGTGGGGCCCTTCGGGAAAAACTGTTTTTT.

The J gene is TRBJ2-1, the V gene TRBV11-1; possibly TRBD1 for D (5 bases). This CDR3 is 15 amino acids long. CDR1 is SGHAT, CDR2 FQDESV, per germline (reference sequence). V shed 5 bases and J shed 0 bases, with 11 bases lying between them. CDR3 coding DNA: TGTGCCAGCAGCCTTTTCCAGGGCTCCTACAATGAGCAGTTCTTC. It translates to CASSLFQGSYNEQFF.

The chain uses TRBV27 and TRBJ1-5, with 8 bases that match TRBD1. Germline V lookup: CDR1 MNHEY, CDR2 SMNVEV (reference sequence). The trim removed 6 bases at V and 5 bases at J, leaving 6 bases unmatched. This CDR3 spans 14 amino acids. The CDR3 DNA sequence: TGTGCCAGCAGGCGGACAGGGTGGGATCAGCCCCAGCATTTT. Protein product: CASRRTGWDQPQHF.

CDR3 residues: CASRGTLYEQYF. The CDR3, as DNA: TGTGCCAGCAGGGGGACACTGTACGAGCAGTACTTC. The chain employs TRBV6-1 and TRBJ2-7; TRBD1 is a possible D gene (6 bases). V lost 6 bases to trimming and J lost 4 bases, with 10 bases between them. The CDR3 has 12 residues. Germline V lookup: CDR1 MNHNS, CDR2 SASEGT.

The chain uses TRBV5-1 and TRBJ2-5; tentative D call: TRBD1 (5 bases). V was clipped by 0 bases and J by 0 bases, with 12 bases between them. CDR1 SGHRS and CDR2 YFSETQ come from the germline V gene. The CDR3 runs to 16 residues. The CDR3 DNA is TGCGCCAGCAGCTTGGAGGGGTCAGAGTACCAAGAGACCCAGTACTTC. This translates into CASSLEGSEYQETQYF. Full variable domain (rest looked up from reference TRBV5-1 and TRBJ2-5): KAGVTQTPRYLIKTRGQQVTLSCSPISGHRSVSWYQQTPGQGLQFLFEYFSETQRNKGNFPGRFSGRQFSNSRSEMNVSTLELGDSALYLCASSLEGSEYQETQYFGPGTRLLVL.

The chain is built from TRBV19 and TRBJ1-1; 7 positions match TRBD1. CDR3 length: 15 amino acids. V lost 9 bases to trimming and J lost 6 bases; unmatched junction nucleotides: 16. Germline V gives CDR1 LNHDA, CDR2 SQIVND (reference sequence). The CDR3 DNA follows: TGTGCCAGCGGAAACAGGGGTAGTTCCTTACCTGAAGCTTTCTTT. Amino acids: CASGNRGSSLPEAFF.

This clone is categorized as medium-sized (0.01 to 0.1%). The rearrangement links TRBV15 to TRBJ1-4; D is unclear. The V and J ends lost 1 base and 8 bases respectively, with 8 bases between them. Germline V lookup: CDR1 LNHNV, CDR2 YYDKDF (reference sequence). This CDR3 is built from 13 residues. Here the CDR3 DNA reads TGTGCCACCAGCAGAGCCTTCAAGGAAAAACTGTTTTTT. It is translated as CATSRAFKEKLFF.

This clone was observed a single time. The chain couples TRBV4-2 to TRBJ1-1; unclear D gene. Trimming cost V 0 bases and J 6 bases, with 11 bases left between them. The CDR3 has 14 amino acids. The germline CDR1 and CDR2 sequences are LGHNA and YNFKEQ. The CDR3 coding sequence is TGTGCCAGCAGCCAAGACCCTAGGCAGCCTGAAGCTTTCTTT. It encodes CASSQDPRQPEAFF.

This sequence joins TRBV18 and TRBJ1-1; unclear D gene. Trimming left V 1 base short and J 0 bases short, with 9 bases between. CDR1 is KGHSH, CDR2 LQKENI, per germline. CDR3 length: 15 amino acids. Written as DNA, the CDR3 is TGTGCCAGCTCACCACTTGGCAGATTGAACACTGAAGCTTTCTTT. It specifies CASSPLGRLNTEAFF.

The chain carries TRBV7-8 and TRBJ2-3; 9 bases align to TRBD1. This CDR3 contains 17 residues. V shed 4 bases and J 1 base; nucleotides not matched to a gene: 9. Germline values: CDR1 SGHVS, CDR2 FQNEAQ. The CDR3 region is CASSSPRGDRGTDTQYF. Here the CDR3 DNA reads TGTGCCAGCAGCTCCCCTCGTGGGGACAGGGGCACAGATACGCAGTATTTT.

The chain has TRBV6-6 and TRBJ2-7; TRBD1 matches at 7 bases. V shed 5 bases and J 1 base; nucleotides not matched to a gene: 11. This CDR3 is 16 amino acids long. Germline values: CDR1 MNHNY, CDR2 SVGAGI (reference sequence). The CDR3 DNA follows: TGTGCCAGCAGTCCGACCCGACAGGGCCTTTCCTACGAGCAGTACTTC. Residues: CASSPTRQGLSYEQYF.

The rearrangement uses TRBV7-2 and TRBJ1-3; no clear D gene. Looked up from germline, CDR1 is SGHTA and CDR2 is FQGNSA. Trimming removed 6 bases from V and 0 bases from J, with 15 bases in between. The CDR3 is 16 amino acids. DNA for the CDR3: TGTGCCAGCAGTCTAAAGGGCGCGAACTCTGGAAACACCATATATTTT. This codes for CASSLKGANSGNTIYF.